The rows below give T cell receptor beta chains drawn from one sample of a study of blood T cell repertoires in COVID-19. Method: immunoSEQ multiplex PCR; TCRdb's copy keeps in-frame clones and lacks some. This sample has some 68,000 clones, with over 75% found just once. The material sequenced was peripheral blood. Receptor source: a man between 50 and 59 years old with acute or convalescent COVID-19. The CDR3 runs from the conserved cysteine through the conserved F or W. D genes are given only for firm matches. For some rows the clone size is stated as once, few or many, or as a class when expanded; others skip it.

TRBJ2-1 | TRBV7-9 | TRBD2 | NA | CASSLARTRAPFF | TGTGCCAGCAGCTTAGCGCGGACTAGAGCTCCGTTCTTC
TRBJ2-1 | TRBV18 | NA | NA | CASSPARTAYNEQFF | TGTGCCAGCTCACCGGCACGGACAGCCTACAATGAGCAGTTCTTC
TRBJ2-1 | TRBV6-2/TRBV6-3 | TRBD2 | once | CASSYSNLAGGPHEQFF | TGTGCCAGCAGTTACTCCAACCTAGCGGGAGGCCCCCATGAGCAGTTCTTC
TRBJ2-5 | TRBV29-1 | NA | NA | CSVVKTGVETQYF | TGCAGCGTTGTCAAGACCGGGGTAGAGACCCAGTACTTC
TRBJ2-7 | TRBV11-2 | NA | NA | CASSLRSQSYEQYF | TGTGCCAGCAGCTTAAGGAGTCAGTCCTACGAGCAGTACTTC
TRBJ2-7 | TRBV27 | NA | few | CASSPGSYEQYF | TGTGCCAGCAGCCCTGGGAGCTACGAGCAGTACTTC
TRBJ2-1 | TRBV19 | TRBD2 | NA | CASTKGLAGGRVEQFF | TGTGCCAGTACGAAGGGCTTGGCGGGAGGGAGGGTTGAGCAGTTCTTC
TRBJ1-6 | TRBV25-1 | TRBD1 | NA | CASRLGTVSSPLHF | TGTGCCAGCAGACTCGGGACAGTGAGTTCACCCCTCCACTTT
TRBJ1-5 | TRBV2 | NA | NA | CASSEHSKVYQPQHF | TGTGCCAGCAGTGAGCACAGTAAGGTGTATCAGCCCCAGCATTTT
TRBJ2-2 | TRBV24-1 | TRBD2 | NA | CATSDLQGPGLAGVKTGELFF | TGTGCCACCAGTGATTTGCAGGGTCCGGGACTAGCGGGAGTAAAGACCGGGGAGCTGTTTTTT
TRBJ2-7 | TRBV28 | TRBD2 | NA | CASTTTSASGTYEQYF | TGTGCCAGCACCACAACGTCGGCTAGCGGGACCTACGAGCAGTACTTC
TRBJ2-5 | TRBV29-1 | NA | NA | CSASRGAEETQYF | TGCAGCGCATCCAGGGGAGCCGAGGAGACCCAGTACTTC
TRBJ1-6 | TRBV19 | TRBD1 | NA | CASSDRGLNSPLHF | TGTGCCAGTAGTGACAGGGGACTTAATTCACCCCTCCACTTT
TRBJ2-1 | TRBV6-2/TRBV6-3 | NA | NA | CASSYPDNEQFF | TGTGCCAGCAGTTACCCAGACAATGAGCAGTTCTTC
TRBJ1-5 | TRBV6-6 | TRBD1 | NA | CASSLGQGYIVGNQPQHF | TGTGCCAGCAGTCTAGGACAGGGTTATATTGTCGGCAATCAGCCCCAGCATTTT
TRBJ1-5 | TRBV4-2 | TRBD1 | NA | CASSQESPRGQGEPQHF | TGTGCCAGCAGCCAAGAGTCCCCCAGGGGGCAGGGGGAGCCCCAGCATTTT
TRBJ1-3 | TRBV4-2 | TRBD1 | NA | CASSQGLQGVSGNTIYF | TGTGCCAGCAGCCAAGGCCTTCAGGGGGTCTCTGGAAACACCATATATTTT
TRBJ1-2 | TRBV12-3/TRBV12-4 | NA | NA | CASSLNRAGGYTF | TGTGCCAGCAGTTTAAACAGGGCCGGCGGCTACACCTTC
TRBJ1-1 | TRBV6-4 | TRBD1 | NA | CASRLHGQGWTEAFF | TGTGCCAGCAGACTCCATGGACAGGGTTGGACTGAAGCTTTCTTT
TRBJ2-3 | TRBV9 | TRBD2 | NA | CASSVVGRESSDTQYF | TGTGCCAGCAGCGTAGTGGGGCGGGAGTCATCAGATACGCAGTATTTT
TRBJ2-3 | TRBV28 | TRBD2 | NA | CASSSQTSGGGTDTQYF | TGTGCCAGCAGCTCACAGACTAGCGGGGGAGGCACAGATACGCAGTATTTT
TRBJ2-4 | TRBV4-3 | TRBD1 | NA | CASSSRPGTGDGAKNIQYF | TGCGCCAGCAGCTCCCGCCCCGGGACAGGGGATGGGGCCAAAAACATTCAGTACTTC
TRBJ1-2 | TRBV4-3 | NA | NA | CASSQGTGRRDGYTF | TGCGCCAGCAGCCAAGGTACAGGACGCCGGGATGGCTACACCTTC
TRBJ1-2 | TRBV7-2 | NA | once | CASSLQANYGYTF | TGTGCCAGCAGCTTGCAGGCTAACTATGGCTACACCTTC
TRBJ2-1 | TRBV7-2 | NA | NA | CASSLSSYNEQFF | TGTGCCAGCAGTCTGAGCTCCTACAATGAGCAGTTCTTC
TRBJ1-1 | TRBV7-9 | NA | once | CASSPQAGLTEAFF | TGTGCCAGCAGCCCCCAGGCAGGGCTCACTGAAGCTTTCTTT
TRBJ1-1 | TRBV10-3 | TRBD1 | NA | CAIKGQFTEAFF | TGTGCCATCAAGGGACAGTTCACTGAAGCTTTCTTT
TRBJ1-6 | TRBV6-2/TRBV6-3 | NA | NA | CASSYSRPANSPLHF | TGTGCCAGCAGTTACTCGAGACCAGCGAATTCACCCCTCCACTTT
TRBJ1-6 | TRBV30 | NA | once | CAWSVGQLSSYNSPLHF | TGTGCCTGGAGTGTTGGACAGTTGAGCTCCTATAATTCACCCCTCCACTTT
TRBJ2-5 | TRBV15 | NA | NA | CATSRDYLAWETQYF | TGTGCCACCAGCAGAGATTACCTAGCGTGGGAGACCCAGTACTTC
TRBJ1-5 | TRBV11-2 | TRBD1 | NA | CASSGTGGGQPQHF | TGTGCCAGCAGTGGGACAGGGGGAGGGCAGCCCCAGCATTTT
TRBJ2-7 | TRBV27 | TRBD2 | NA | CASNPGLAGGPYHEQYF | TGTGCCAGCAATCCAGGATTAGCGGGAGGGCCTTACCACGAGCAGTACTTC
TRBJ2-1 | TRBV19 | TRBD2 | NA | CASSAGLAGLNEQFF | TGTGCCAGTAGTGCTGGACTAGCGGGATTAAATGAGCAGTTCTTC
TRBJ2-5 | TRBV24-1 | TRBD2 | NA | CATSDNGRASQTQYF | TGTGCCACCAGTGATAACGGGAGGGCCTCCCAGACCCAGTACTTC
TRBJ2-7 | TRBV10-2 | NA | NA | CASSHPGGGEPFEQYF | TGCGCCAGCTCACATCCCGGCGGCGGGGAACCTTTTGAGCAGTACTTC
TRBJ1-2 | TRBV5-1 | TRBD1 | NA | CASTPTGTGGIYGYTF | TGCGCCAGCACACCGACCGGGACAGGGGGCATCTATGGCTACACCTTC
TRBJ2-4 | TRBV5-1 | TRBD2 | NA | CASSLAETSGSKWDIQYF | TGCGCCAGCAGCTTGGCCGAGACTAGCGGGAGTAAGTGGGACATTCAGTACTTC
TRBJ2-5 | TRBV10-3 | TRBD2 | few | CATIPREPQETQYF | TGTGCCACGATTCCGCGGGAGCCCCAAGAGACCCAGTACTTC
TRBJ2-3 | TRBV19 | NA | NA | CASRGTATDTQYF | TGTGCCAGTAGGGGGACTGCCACAGATACGCAGTATTTT
TRBJ2-1 | TRBV3-1/TRBV3-2 | NA | NA | CASSQITKIPYNEQFF | TGTGCCAGCAGCCAAATTACAAAGATCCCCTACAATGAGCAGTTCTTC
TRBJ2-5 | TRBV6-6 | NA | NA | CASRTWETQYF | TGTGCCAGCAGAACTTGGGAGACCCAGTACTTC
TRBJ2-1 | TRBV4-2 | TRBD1 | NA | CASSSRQGADNEQFF | TGTGCCAGCAGCTCCCGACAGGGGGCCGACAATGAGCAGTTCTTC
TRBJ2-3 | TRBV18 | NA | NA | CASSPSQVTSTDTQYF | TGTGCCAGCTCACCATCACAGGTGACTAGCACAGATACGCAGTATTTT
TRBJ2-5 | TRBV28 | TRBD1 | NA | CASRPLDRSQETQYF | TGTGCCAGCAGGCCGTTGGACAGGAGCCAAGAGACCCAGTACTTC
TRBJ1-4 | TRBV5-5 | TRBD1 | NA | CASSLPRGDEKLFF | TGTGCCAGCAGCTTACCCAGGGGGGATGAAAAACTGTTTTTT
TRBJ2-7 | TRBV7-9 | NA | NA | CASSLRATGEGRYEQYF | TGTGCCAGCAGCTTAAGGGCTACGGGAGAGGGAAGATACGAGCAGTACTTC